The entry that follows covers one T cell receptor beta chain sequence. The CDR3 has 12 residues. CDR1 is MNHEY, CDR2 SMNVEV, per germline (reference sequence). Trimming pared 4 bases from V and 7 bases from J, leaving 5 bases between. The data are from a study of cytomegalovirus exposure and HLA in healthy donors. The study ran its PCR with 60 Vbeta and 13 Jbeta primers. Libraries were prepared by immunoSEQ multiplex PCR; TCRdb keeps only in-frame clonotypes and omits some of them. The sample includes some 130,000 clones, 55% to 80% of them seen just once. The chain joins TRBV27 to TRBJ1-6; tentative D call: TRBD1 (5 bases). The TCR comes from a woman aged 40 to 49 in good health and CMV-seronegative. The source material was PBMCs. The CDR3 DNA reads TGTGCCAGCAGTTGGGGCAATTCACCCCTCCACTTT. Translation: CASSWGNSPLHF.